What follows are 24 T cell receptor beta chains derived from one specimen sequenced in a study of CD8 T cells in Susac syndrome. After extraction with the RNeasy kit, about 0.45 to 1 ug of the RNA was reverse transcribed using random hexamers. MiXCR, applied by TCRdb to the immunoSEQ multiplex PCR reads, yields one record per CDR3 protein. This sample has approximately 140,000 distinct CDR3 sequences; about 95% occur once, and the top ten carry about 0.11%. Sequenced sample: CD4+ T cells from PBMCs. The source is a human donor with multiple sclerosis.

This clonotype appeared a single time. The chain couples TRBV30 to TRBJ1-2; D gene ambiguous. Germline values: CDR1 GTSNPN, CDR2 SVGIG (reference sequence). Trimming took 3 bases from V and 4 from J, leaving 9 bases between them. The CDR3 has 12 amino acids. CDR3: CAWSLAVYGYTF. The CDR3 DNA reads TGTGCCTGGAGCCTGGCGGTCTATGGCTACACCTTC.

The chain carries TRBV7-2 and TRBJ2-1; 8 bases align to TRBD1. The V segment lost 2 bases and the J segment 9 bases; nucleotides outside the gene matches: 9. This CDR3 comprises 15 residues. The germline gives CDR1 SGHTA, CDR2 FQGNSA. CDR3 sequence reads: CASSLRPTGGGEQFF. CDR3 nucleotide sequence: TGTGCCAGCAGCTTACGCCCCACAGGGGGAGGTGAGCAGTTCTTC.

V is TRBV6-6 and J is TRBJ2-5; no clear D. V lost 4 bases and J 7 bases, leaving 13 bases between the germline ends. Germline V gene lookup returns CDR1 MNHNY and CDR2 SVGAGI (reference sequence). This CDR3 region has 13 residues. The CDR3 region has the DNA TGTGCCAGCAGTTCCGGCCTGTCTGGGACCCAGTACTTC. Protein product: CASSSGLSGTQYF.

The rearrangement links TRBV20-1 to TRBJ2-1, with D perhaps given as TRBD1 or TRBD2 (6 bases each). V lost 7 bases, J lost 5 bases, and 12 bases lay in between. Germline CDR1 reads DFQATT; CDR2 reads SNEGSKA (reference sequence). The CDR3 loop spans 12 amino acids. CDR3 loop: CSEGGNNNEQFF. For the CDR3, the DNA is TGCAGTGAGGGGGGTAACAACAATGAGCAGTTCTTC.

The V gene is TRBV27, the J gene TRBJ2-3; D is undetermined. Germline CDR1 is MNHEY and CDR2 is SMNVEV (reference sequence). This CDR3 contains 15 residues. Trimming stripped 3 bases from V and 1 base from J, with 11 bases between. CDR3 sequence reads: CASSFNSLGTDTQYF. Here the CDR3 DNA reads TGTGCCAGCAGTTTTAATAGCTTGGGCACAGATACGCAGTATTTT.

The genes are TRBV9 and TRBJ2-3; TRBD1 matches at 7 bases. Trimming at V came to 4 bases and at J to 5 bases, leaving 10 bases not matched to a gene. This CDR3 region has 15 residues. CDR1 is SGDLS and CDR2 is YYNGEE in the germline V gene. Written as DNA, the CDR3 is TGTGCCAGCAGCATCAGAGACAGGGATGAAGATACGCAGTATTTT. Translating gives CASSIRDRDEDTQYF.

This chain links TRBV28 with TRBJ2-2; 9 bases line up with TRBD1. Germline trimming cut 6 bases from V and 6 bases from J; bases unmatched to any gene: 8. This CDR3 contains 15 residues. CDR1 and CDR2 from the germline V gene are MDHEN and SYDVKM. CDR3 coding DNA: TGTGCCAGCAGACCATGGGGACAGGGTCCCGGGGAGCTGTTTTTT. It codes for CASRPWGQGPGELFF. Full variable domain (remainder filled in from reference TRBV28 and TRBJ2-2): DVKVTQSSRYLVKRTGEKVFLECVQDMDHENMFWYRQDPGLGLRLIYFSYDVKMKEKGDIPEGYSVSREKKERFSLILESASTNQTSMYLCASRPWGQGPGELFFGEGSRLTVL.

In nucleotides, the CDR3 is TGTGCCAGCACCCCAACAGGACCCGAACGAACGGAGCAGTACTTC. Amino acids: CASTPTGPERTEQYF. The V gene is TRBV5-6, the J gene TRBJ2-7; D possibly corresponds to TRBD1 (5 bases). Germline lookup yields CDR1 SGHDT and CDR2 YYEEEE. Trimming took 6 bases from V and 7 from J, leaving 23 bases between them. The length of the CDR3 is 15 residues.

The rearrangement joins TRBV6-6 to TRBJ2-7; 9 positions match TRBD1. From germline, CDR1 is MNHNY and CDR2 SVGAGI (reference sequence). CDR3 length: 16 residues. Trimming removed 2 bases from V and 4 bases from J; junction bases left unmatched: 9. The CDR3 coding sequence is TGTGCCAGCAGTTACGGGACCGGGACAGGGAGTTACGAGCAGTACTTC. This sequence encodes CASSYGTGTGSYEQYF.

The rearrangement joins TRBV5-1 to TRBJ1-1; D perhaps matches TRBD1 (6 bases). The CDR3 has 15 amino acids. CDR1 SGHRS and CDR2 YFSETQ come from the germline V gene. V gave up 1 base and J gave up 1 base, with 11 bases separating them. As DNA, the CDR3 is TGCGCCAGCAGCTTGCCCGGACAGACGAACACTGAAGCTTTCTTT. Residues: CASSLPGQTNTEAFF.

Regarding this clonotype: At one end, the junction sequence differs from germline, possibly due to a read error. V and J are TRBV29-1 and TRBJ2-7; TRBD2 matches at 14 bases. Germline V gene sequence: CDR1 SQVTM, CDR2 ANQGSEA. This CDR3 has 15 amino acids. The CDR3 here is CSVEGTSGGTYEQYF. In DNA, the CDR3 is TGCAGCGTCGAAGGGACTAGCGGGGGCACCTACGAGCAGTACTTC.

The chain joins TRBV20-1 to TRBJ2-2; TRBD1 matches 9 bases. The germline V gene has CDR1 DFQATT and CDR2 SNEGSKA (reference sequence). V shed 3 bases, J shed 7 bases, and the junction held 12 bases outside the gene matches. The CDR3 consists of 16 residues. CDR3 sequence: CSARGRDREFGGELFF. The CDR3 DNA sequence: TGCAGTGCTAGGGGACGGGACAGGGAATTTGGCGGGGAGCTGTTTTTT.

This rearrangement joins TRBV30 to TRBJ1-2; D ambiguous. CDR3 length equals 15 residues. Germline V gives CDR1 GTSNPN, CDR2 SVGIG (reference sequence). Trimming took 8 bases from V and 1 from J, leaving 20 bases between them. Here the CDR3 reads CARRAVSLLNYGYTF. CDR3 DNA sequence: TGTGCCCGAAGGGCCGTTTCACTCCTTAACTATGGCTACACCTTC.

J is TRBJ1-5 and V is TRBV20-1, with D perhaps TRBD1 (5 bases). V lost 1 base, J lost 6 bases, and 7 bases lay in between. This CDR3 region has 12 residues. Germline V gene sequence: CDR1 DFQATT, CDR2 SNEGSKA (reference sequence). The DNA for the CDR3 is TGCAGTGCTAGAGGTCAGGGTCAGCCCCAGCATTTT. Translation gives CSARGQGQPQHF.

V is TRBV9 and J is TRBJ2-1; 12 bases line up with TRBD2. J was trimmed by 5 bases and V by 1 base; bases with no gene match: 4. Looked up from germline, CDR1 is SGDLS and CDR2 is YYNGEE. CDR3 length: 16 residues. The CDR3 DNA follows: TGTGCCAGCAGCGTAAGGGCTAGCGGGAGGGACAATGAGCAGTTCTTC. Translating gives CASSVRASGRDNEQFF.

This chain links TRBV28 with TRBJ1-2; no clear D. Trimming pared 7 bases from V and 8 bases from J, leaving 23 bases between. This CDR3 contains 15 residues. Germline CDR1 and CDR2: MDHEN and SYDVKM. CDR3 amino acids: CASTEGGNSNAGYTF. CDR3 in DNA: TGTGCCAGCACAGAAGGTGGTAACTCAAACGCGGGCTACACCTTC.

The gene calls are TRBV29-1 and TRBJ1-2; the match to TRBD1 covers 7 bases. After removal of 7 bases from V and 0 bases from J, the junction contained 17 bases not matched to a gene. This CDR3 is built from 17 residues. CDR1 is SQVTM, CDR2 ANQGSEA, per germline. CDR3 amino acids: CSAETGFGAGTNYGYTF. The CDR3 DNA reads TGCAGCGCCGAGACAGGGTTTGGAGCGGGAACTAACTATGGCTACACCTTC. Variable domain in full (rest from reference TRBV29-1 and TRBJ1-2): SAVISQKPSRDICQRGTSLTIQCQVDSQVTMMFWYRQQPGQSLTLIATANQGSEATYESGFVIDKFPISRPNLTFSTLTVSNMSPEDSSIYLCSAETGFGAGTNYGYTFGSGTRLTVV.

The chain joins TRBV30 to TRBJ1-1; 10 nucleotides align to TRBD1. The CDR3 consists of 12 residues. The germline V gene encodes CDR1 GTSNPN and CDR2 SVGIG (reference sequence). The ends lost 8 bases at V and 5 bases at J; junction bases unmatched: 5. CDR3 nucleotide sequence: TGTGCCGCCGGACAGGGGGGAACTGAAGCTTTCTTT. It specifies CAAGQGGTEAFF.

V usage is TRBV14 and J usage is TRBJ2-7, with D tentatively TRBD1 (6 bases). The ends were cut back, 0 bases at V and 1 base at J, with 13 bases in the middle. This CDR3 has 16 residues. Germline V gives CDR1 SGHDN, CDR2 FVKESK. The CDR3: CASSQEGQGMSYEQYF. For the CDR3, the DNA is TGTGCCAGCAGCCAAGAGGGGCAGGGGATGTCCTACGAGCAGTACTTC. Full variable domain (outside the CDR3, taken from reference TRBV14 and TRBJ2-7): EAGVTQFPSHSVIEKGQTVTLRCDPISGHDNLYWYRRVMGKEIKFLLHFVKESKQDESGMPNNRFLAERTGGTYSTLKVQPAELEDSGVYFCASSQEGQGMSYEQYFGPGTRLTVT.

This chain uses TRBV29-1 with TRBJ1-1, with 9 bases matching TRBD1. Germline V gene sequence: CDR1 SQVTM, CDR2 ANQGSEA. The CDR3 is made up of 16 amino acids. Unmatched junction bases numbered 19, after V lost 7 bases and J lost 7 bases. The CDR3 here is CSAVRGTGTLQNEAFF. CDR3 DNA: TGCAGCGCCGTCCGGGGGACAGGGACGCTTCAGAATGAAGCTTTCTTT.

The genes are TRBV12-3 or TRBV12-4 and TRBJ1-2; the match to TRBD1 covers 7 bases. Trimming took 3 bases from V and 6 from J; bases not matched to a gene: 7. The CDR3 loop spans 14 amino acids. The CDR3 loop is CASSLHGTENGYTF. The CDR3, as DNA: TGTGCCAGCAGTTTGCACGGGACAGAGAATGGCTACACCTTC.

The gene calls are TRBV5-1 and TRBJ2-3; 7 bases line up with TRBD2. The CDR3 has 13 residues. Germline V gives CDR1 SGHRS, CDR2 YFSETQ. J was trimmed by 0 bases and V by 7 bases; bases with no gene match: 2. CDR3 DNA: TGCGCCAGCCGCGGGGGTAGCACAGATACGCAGTATTTT. It is translated as CASRGGSTDTQYF.

In its sample, this clonotype was seen once. The chain is built from TRBV4-1 and TRBJ1-4; 10 bases align to TRBD1. J was trimmed by 0 bases and V by 1 base; bases with no gene match: 8. This CDR3 is 19 amino acids long. Germline lookup yields CDR1 MGHRA and CDR2 YSYEKL. CDR3 sequence (DNA): TGCGCCAGCAGCCAAGTAGTTCAGGGGACAGGGGCAACTAATGAAAAACTGTTTTTT. This encodes CASSQVVQGTGATNEKLFF.

The chain uses TRBV9 and TRBJ2-2, with D perhaps being TRBD1 or TRBD2 (5 bases each). This CDR3 is 14 amino acids long. Trimming cost V 3 bases and J 4 bases, with 10 bases left between them. Germline values: CDR1 SGDLS, CDR2 YYNGEE. CDR3 amino acids: CASSERDATGELFF. In DNA form, the CDR3 reads TGTGCCAGCAGCGAGAGGGACGCCACCGGGGAGCTGTTTTTT.